The text below deals with one TCR beta chain. Its target is unknown. This specimen comes from a study of cytomegalovirus exposure and HLA in healthy donors. Study context: The Caucasian-associated ancestry cluster held roughly 81% of 398 genotyped donors. General observations from the study: Some highly shared sequence variants likely arose as a pipeline artifact. TCR beta sequences reportedly predicted most subjects' HLA-A and HLA-B alleles accurately. Differences between HLA loci emerged in a later analysis of TCR association rates, with DRB1 most and HLA-C fewest.

In the PCR, 60 Vbeta and 13 Jbeta primers were used. Here immunoSEQ multiplex PCR was the method, and the copy in TCRdb shows in-frame clones only, minus some. Of about 240,000 clones in the sample, approximately 82% were seen once. The trim removed 7 bases at V and 1 base at J, leaving 6 bases unmatched. The CDR3 has 15 residues. CDR1 and CDR2 (germline): MNHEY, SMNVEV (reference sequence). The sequence was obtained from a woman aged 55 to 70 in good health and CMV-seropositive. Sequences were obtained from PBMCs. The rearrangement uses TRBV27 and TRBJ2-1, with TRBD2 matching over 8 bases. CDR3 nucleotides: TGTGCCAGCACGCCGGGACTAGTGTCCTACAATGAGCAGTTCTTC. Translating it yields CASTPGLVSYNEQFF.